The clone carrying this T cell receptor (beta chain) was counted many times. Its antigen is not identified. The V gene's germline CDR1 is DFQATT and CDR2 SNEGSKA (reference sequence). Trimming shortened V by 6 bases and J by 2 bases, and 10 bases separated the two germline ends. The CDR3 is made up of 13 amino acids. Carried by each TCR cDNA molecule was a unique molecular identifier. TCRdb reprocessed the 5' RACE reads with MiXCR, giving one entry per CDR3 protein. Seen here are tens of thousands of distinct CDR3 sequences, around 7% observed once, and the top ten hold approximately 2.9%. These data come from a study of spatial heterogeneity in lung cancer. Turning to the study itself: Sequences of the beta chain were consistently detected in greater numbers than alpha-chain sequences. Whole-study results and caveats: At resection, ubiquitous expanded tumor TCRs appeared in blood more than at follow-up.

Regarding time point: sample taken at primary tumor resection. Without sorting, whole RNA was sequenced from tumor, nontumor lung or frozen PBMC. Sequences were derived from PBMCs, sampled at surgery. The chain recombines TRBV20-1 with TRBJ2-2, with no clear D. This receptor was taken from a female donor with early-stage non-small cell lung cancer. The CDR3 DNA reads TGCAGTGCCAGGTCGAGTAACACCGGGGAGCTGTTTTTT. Translated, it gives CSARSSNTGELFF.